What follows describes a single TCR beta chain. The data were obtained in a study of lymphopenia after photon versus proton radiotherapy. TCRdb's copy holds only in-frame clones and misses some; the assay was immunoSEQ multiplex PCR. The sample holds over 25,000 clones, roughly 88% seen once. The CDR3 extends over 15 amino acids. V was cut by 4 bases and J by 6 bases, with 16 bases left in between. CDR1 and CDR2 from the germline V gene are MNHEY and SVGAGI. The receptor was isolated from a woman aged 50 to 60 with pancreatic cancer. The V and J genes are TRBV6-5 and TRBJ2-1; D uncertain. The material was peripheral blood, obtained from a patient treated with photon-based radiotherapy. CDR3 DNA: TGTGCCAGCAGTTTCCAAAAGGGTTTGCGCAATGAGCAGTTCTTC. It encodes CASSFQKGLRNEQFF.